Here is one T cell receptor (beta chain) with its context. This entry comes from a study of blood T cell repertoires in COVID-19. Turning to the study itself: The samples span acute and convalescent COVID-19 from the United States, Italy and Spain.

In the original analysis: Amplification with reference gene primers provided the estimates of nucleated cell counts. Profiled with immunoSEQ multiplex PCR; TCRdb holds only in-frame clones, not every one. The DNA gave D and trimming, while V, J and clone size come from that table. The sample shows some 170,000 clones, approximately 88% of them seen only once. The TCR comes from a woman in her fifties or sixties who had recovered from COVID-19. The sample was peripheral blood.

CDR3: CASSMGGGRFSGYTF. In DNA, the CDR3 is TGTGCCAGCTCAATGGGGGGGGGTCGCTTCTCTGGCTACACCTTC. The chain recombines TRBV27 with TRBJ1-2; D may be TRBD1 (5 bases). Deletions cut 8 bases from V and 7 bases from J, with 23 bases between. From germline, CDR1 is MNHEY and CDR2 SMNVEV (reference sequence). This CDR3 is 15 amino acids long.